The T cell receptor (beta chain) described here comes from a study of T cells after yellow fever vaccination. Across the study: Preparation of fractions with low cell numbers was performed using SMART-Seq v4 Ultra Low Input.

The germline gives CDR1 SGHDT, CDR2 YYEEEE. Trimming cost V 3 bases and J 3 bases, with 7 bases left between them. The CDR3 is 12 residues long. Only a few counts were recorded for this clonotype. Antigen unknown. TCRdb processed the 5' RACE reads anew with MiXCR; each CDR3 protein has one entry. Counted here are 200,000 to 300,000 distinct CDR3 sequences, 6.9% occurring once; the ten biggest clones make up approximately 0.87%. Study findings and constraints: A limited proportion of clonotypes was detected within both the CD4 and CD8 compartments. A secondary response was less intense yet reached its peak sooner, at day 5 versus 15. Any FACS-sorted repertoire could hold abundant clonotypes that contaminate it from the bulk population.

This sequence was found in a man in his thirties or forties who received the YFV17D yellow fever vaccine. This sample comprised CD4+ T cells sorted from PBMCs, obtained 15 days after the yellow fever booster vaccination. The chain employs TRBV5-6 and TRBJ2-7; D ambiguous. This chain's CDR3 is CASSSLYYEQYF. The CDR3, as DNA: TGTGCCAGCAGCTCGCTTTACTACGAGCAGTACTTC.